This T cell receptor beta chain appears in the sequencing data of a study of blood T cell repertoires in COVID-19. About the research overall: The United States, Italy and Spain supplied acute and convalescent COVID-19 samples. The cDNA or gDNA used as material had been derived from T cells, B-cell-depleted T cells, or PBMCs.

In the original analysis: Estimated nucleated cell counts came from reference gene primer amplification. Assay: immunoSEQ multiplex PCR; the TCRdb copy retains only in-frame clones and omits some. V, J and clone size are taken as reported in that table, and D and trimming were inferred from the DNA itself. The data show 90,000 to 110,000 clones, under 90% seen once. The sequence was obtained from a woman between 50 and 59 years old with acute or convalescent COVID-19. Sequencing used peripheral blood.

CDR3 protein: CASSPQGQGFHGAFF. CDR3 coding DNA: TGTGCCAGCTCACCACAGGGACAGGGTTTTCATGGAGCTTTCTTT. V and J are TRBV18 and TRBJ1-1; 9 positions agree with TRBD1. This CDR3 contains 15 residues. Germline values: CDR1 KGHSH, CDR2 LQKENI. The V gene end was trimmed by 1 base and the J gene end by 10 bases; junction bases not matched to a gene: 10.